This T cell receptor (beta chain) was found in a study of T cells in Graves' hyperthyroidism and ophthalmopathy (dated by TCRdb to the late 2010s). Broadly, across the study: Peripheral blood samples were taken at the time of initial diagnosis, prior to any treatment. To identify distinguishing TCR V-J signatures, a discovery cohort of 100 or so patients was used, comprising 40 to 45 with Graves' ophthalmopathy and 55 to 65 with stable Graves' hyperthyroidism. Prospective prediction of ophthalmopathy was tested in an independent validation cohort of approximately 18 hyperthyroidism patients and around 16 patients who later progressed to ophthalmopathy. The 75 to 100 discovery patients were divided at random into training and test sets in a 7:3 ratio. The study also compared thyroid tissue and blood T-cell repertoires from more than five Graves' hyperthyroidism patients. After sampling, hyperthyroidism patients received methimazole starting at 30 mg daily, and ophthalmopathy patients received high-dose intravenous methylprednisolone. TCR Vbeta CDR3 sequencing of 120 to 150 peripheral blood samples (over 40 ophthalmopathy, some 75 hyperthyroidism and roughly 17 progressor patients) is reported in the paper. Beyond this particular receptor, the publication reports: In validation, the model predicted progression to ophthalmopathy a median of about 6.5 months before onset, with about 64% sensitivity and roughly 77% specificity. Most expanded thyroid clonotypes (frequency above 0.001) were also detected in blood, a finding suggesting that blood repertoires may reflect thyroid immune responses. A 13 V-J signature model separated ophthalmopathy from stable hyperthyroidism, with roughly 88% sensitivity and about 81% specificity in cross-validation and 80%/75% in testing. No statistical method was used to fix the sample size in advance, and group allocation was not hidden from the investigators.

With respect to this clonotype: Its recognized antigen is unknown. The sample holds no much larger clone one base away, and base qualities are not on file.

Including cysteine and phenylalanine, the CDR3 has 14 amino acids. Kept here is only the CDR3 DNA, which spans 42 bases and is read in frame from base 1. CDR1 and CDR2 are drawn from the germline V gene (reference sequence): DFQATT, SNEGSKA. Germline trimming amounts to 5 bases on V and 4 bases on J, with 11 as the count of junction bases outside the gene matches. The TCR beta CDR3 regions were amplified from the RNA transcripts. The first round of RT-PCR for the TCR CDR3 was performed with the HTBI primer set and the Qiagen OneStep RT-PCR kit. Libraries were constructed in a second round of multiplex PCR, after which size selection and purification were carried out. Libraries were sequenced paired-end with 100 bp reads on an Illumina HiSeq2000. As for the authors' bioinformatics: SOAPnuke was used to process the raw data, removing reads that contained adapters or uncalled bases, had a mean Phred below 15, or lacked an exact match to the constant primer or identifier. COPE v1.2.5 was used to merge the high-quality paired reads, and each unique nucleotide sequence was defined as a clonotype. MiTCR v1.1 was used to align clonotypes to the IMGT TRBV, TRBD and TRBJ reference segments. Only V-J combinations with frequency above 0.0001, covering 99.2% of repertoires, were analysed. The TCS score was defined as the ratio of F50 (clonal expansion) to E x V (chaos), calculated using BLOSUM62-based TCRdist between CDR3 peptides within each V-J. Welch's t-statistics and random forest reduced just over 500 V-J features to some 14, which were used in a naive Bayes classifier (R e1071). TCRdb ran its own pipeline on the public reads, namely fastp trimming at Q25 and MiXCR clone calling, and kept in-frame beta chains. Every CDR3 protein is listed once, alongside the most common genes and DNA of its rows. The V and J calls reflect TCRdb's pipeline rather than the authors' work. This sample holds 330,000 or so distinct CDR3 sequences; roughly a fifth were observed only once. Jointly, the top ten make up just under 40% of the sample.

Ophthalmopathy patients had moderately to severely active disease, with a Clinical Activity Score of 3 or more, a NOSPECS grade of 4 or more, and a disease duration of less than 3 months. Any patient with an uncontrolled infection, another autoimmune disease, pregnancy or lactation was excluded. Diagnoses were based on clinical symptoms, serum thyroxine and TRAb, thyroid ultrasound and orbital computed tomography. Ficoll-Paque density gradient centrifugation was used to isolate PBMCs from around 10 ml of fresh peripheral blood. Total RNA was extracted using Trizol reagent, and RNA quality was assessed on an Agilent 2100 Bioanalyzer.

This TCR derives from a man between 50 and 59 years old with Graves' ophthalmopathy. This chain is built from TRBV20-1 and TRBJ2-7, with 7 bases matching TRBD2. Sequenced material: blood. CDR3 region: CSASSGAILYEQYF. The base sequence is TGCAGTGCTTCGAGCGGGGCAATTCTTTACGAGCAGTACTTC.